These T cell receptor beta chains were read from a single sample in a study of regulatory T cells in long-lasting Graves disease. TCRdb ran MiXCR on the multiplex PCR reads and lists one entry per CDR3 protein. The repertoire consists of 560,000 or so distinct CDR3 sequences, with about 16% occurring once and the leading ten covering around 12%. These data were also filed under a second study, of T cells in Graves' hyperthyroidism and ophthalmopathy.

The sequencing used peripheral blood mononuclear cells (PBMCs), collected at new diagnosis, from a patient treated with antithyroid drugs. The source is a man between 18 and 29 years old with Graves disease. Each CDR3 is given with its conserved first and last residue. A D gene is named only where the DNA matches it firmly. Clone size is shown for a subset of rows, as once, few, many or a class of expanded clone.

v_call	d_call	clone_size	j_call	cdr3_aa
TRBV12-3/TRBV12-4	NA	many	TRBJ2-1	CASSLSQSSYNEQFF
TRBV20-1	NA	NA	TRBJ2-7	CSARGRGLTVSYEQYF
TRBV2	NA	NA	TRBJ1-1	CASSEASTNTEAFF
TRBV20-1	NA	few	TRBJ2-5	CSAVTIAYQETQYF
TRBV20-1	NA	NA	TRBJ2-3	CSAGGSGTGTDTQYF
TRBV9	NA	NA	TRBJ2-7	CASSVRADFSYEQYF
TRBV19	TRBD1	NA	TRBJ2-1	CASGRGTYNEQFF
TRBV27	TRBD2	NA	TRBJ2-7	CASSPGTSGRSLEGEQYF
TRBV15	NA	few	TRBJ2-3	CATSSGYSSTDTQYF
TRBV7-9	NA	NA	TRBJ1-2	CASSLGTLNYGYTF
TRBV20-1	TRBD1	few	TRBJ1-2	CSASAATGFRNGYTF
TRBV10-2	TRBD2	NA	TRBJ2-3	CASSVPVTSGREYF
TRBV4-1	NA	few	TRBJ2-7	CASSQDMAASYEQYF
TRBV5-5	TRBD1	few	TRBJ1-5	CASSLEPTGVAQPQHF
TRBV2	NA	few	TRBJ1-2	CASSGTEGYGYTF
TRBV7-8	TRBD2	many	TRBJ2-7	CASSLAGLAGAYEQYF
TRBV24-1	TRBD2	NA	TRBJ2-1	CATSDRLAGEEQFF
TRBV14	NA	NA	TRBJ1-6	CASSQVWGFDNSPLHF
TRBV13	NA	few	TRBJ2-7	CAPESREQYF
TRBV20-1	NA	NA	TRBJ1-1	CSGVAGHPNTEAFF
TRBV7-6	NA	NA	TRBJ2-1	CASSLAEGGVNNEQFF
TRBV6-4	TRBD1	NA	TRBJ2-2	CASRAGTGSDTGELFF
TRBV6-1	NA	many	TRBJ1-1	CASSPTGGYDTEAFF
TRBV5-1	TRBD1	NA	TRBJ1-2	CASSLDGTVYGYTF
TRBV7-9	TRBD1	many	TRBJ2-7	CASSLAGTGSYEQYF
TRBV11-2	NA	NA	TRBJ1-3	CASSSDAAENTIYF
TRBV19	NA	NA	TRBJ1-2	CASSILLSMDGYTF
TRBV7-6	NA	few	TRBJ1-2	CASSLESETPAGYTF
TRBV6-4	NA	NA	TRBJ1-2	CASSQYHTATNYGYTF
TRBV20-1	TRBD2	many	TRBJ2-7	CSANPTSGRPYEQYF
TRBV5-1	NA	NA	TRBJ1-3	CASSLASPALSGNTIYF
TRBV4-2	TRBD1	few	TRBJ2-2	CASSQVGDRGSSGELFF
TRBV19	NA	NA	TRBJ1-6	CASSMGNSPLHF
TRBV5-1	TRBD1	many	TRBJ2-1	CASGTEQGAYNEQFF
TRBV13	NA	many	TRBJ2-3	CASSLQLRATDTQYF
TRBV30	NA	few	TRBJ2-1	CAWGRRINEQFF
TRBV27	NA	NA	TRBJ1-1	CASSSLGRWAEAFF
TRBV5-4	NA	few	TRBJ2-2	CASSLVPIITGELFF
TRBV5-1	NA	NA	TRBJ2-1	CASSLGGTSRHNEQFF
TRBV11-2	TRBD2	many	TRBJ2-1	CASSSFTGLNNEQFF
TRBV5-1	NA	few	TRBJ2-3	CASSPGASVADTQYF
TRBV5-1	NA	many	TRBJ2-3	CASSLGGRTDTQYF
TRBV19	NA	NA	TRBJ2-3	CASSIASFADTQYF
TRBV28	NA	NA	TRBJ1-4	CASSYKGRGGEKLFF
TRBV18	NA	many	TRBJ2-1	CASSPGSEGNEQFF
TRBV7-2	TRBD1	many	TRBJ2-3	CASSLAGTGLTDTQYF
TRBV2	NA	many	TRBJ2-2	CASGNPSGELFF
TRBV12-3/TRBV12-4	TRBD2	many	TRBJ2-1	CASSLGTGLAGVEQFF
TRBV19	NA	NA	TRBJ2-7	CASSVAESSYEQYF
TRBV19	TRBD2	NA	TRBJ2-7	CASSMTSGRAHEQYF
TRBV9	TRBD2	NA	TRBJ2-2	CASSGSGRALWGSGELFF
TRBV11-2	NA	few	TRBJ2-2	CASSPLRDNTGELFF